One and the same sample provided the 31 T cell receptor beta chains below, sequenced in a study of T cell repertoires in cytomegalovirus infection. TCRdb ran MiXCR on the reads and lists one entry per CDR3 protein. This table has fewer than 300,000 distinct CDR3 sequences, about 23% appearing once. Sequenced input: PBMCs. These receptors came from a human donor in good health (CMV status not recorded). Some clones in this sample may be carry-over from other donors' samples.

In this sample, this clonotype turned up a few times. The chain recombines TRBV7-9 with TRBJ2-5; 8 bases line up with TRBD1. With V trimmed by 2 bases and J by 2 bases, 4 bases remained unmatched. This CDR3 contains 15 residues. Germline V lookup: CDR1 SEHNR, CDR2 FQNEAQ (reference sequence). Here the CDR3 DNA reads TGTGCCAGCAGCTTAAGCAGGGGGCGTCAAGAGACCCAGTACTTC. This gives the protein CASSLSRGRQETQYF. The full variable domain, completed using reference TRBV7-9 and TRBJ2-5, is DTGVSQNPRHKITKRGQNVTFRCDPISEHNRLYWYRQTLGQGPEFLTYFQNEAQLEKSRLLSDRFSAERPKGSFSTLEIQRTEQGDSAMYLCASSLSRGRQETQYFGPGTRLLVL.

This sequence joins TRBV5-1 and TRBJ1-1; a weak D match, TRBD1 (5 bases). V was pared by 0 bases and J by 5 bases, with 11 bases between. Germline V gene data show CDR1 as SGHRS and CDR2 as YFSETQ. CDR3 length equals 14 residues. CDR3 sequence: CASSLEEGWTEAFF. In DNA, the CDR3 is TGCGCCAGCAGCTTGGAGGAGGGGTGGACTGAAGCTTTCTTT.

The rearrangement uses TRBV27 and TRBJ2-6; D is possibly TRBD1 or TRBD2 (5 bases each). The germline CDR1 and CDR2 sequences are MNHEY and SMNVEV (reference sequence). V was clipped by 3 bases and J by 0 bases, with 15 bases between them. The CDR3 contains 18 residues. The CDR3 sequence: CASSFLGVPSSGANVLTF. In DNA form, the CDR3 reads TGTGCCAGCAGTTTTCTGGGGGTTCCGTCCTCTGGGGCCAACGTCCTGACTTTC.

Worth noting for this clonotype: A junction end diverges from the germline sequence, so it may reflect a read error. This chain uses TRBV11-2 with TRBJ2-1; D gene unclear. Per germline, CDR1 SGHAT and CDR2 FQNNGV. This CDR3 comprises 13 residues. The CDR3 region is CASSSFASNEQLF. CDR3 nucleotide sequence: TGTGCCAGCAGCAGCTTCGCCAGTAATGAGCAGTTGTTC.

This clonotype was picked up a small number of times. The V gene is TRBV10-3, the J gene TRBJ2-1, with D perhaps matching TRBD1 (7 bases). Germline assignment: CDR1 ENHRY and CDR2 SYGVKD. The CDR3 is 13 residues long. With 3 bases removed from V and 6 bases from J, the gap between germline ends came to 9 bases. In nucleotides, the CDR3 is TGTGCCATCAGTGACAGGGGGGTCAATGAGCAGTTCTTC. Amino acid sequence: CAISDRGVNEQFF.

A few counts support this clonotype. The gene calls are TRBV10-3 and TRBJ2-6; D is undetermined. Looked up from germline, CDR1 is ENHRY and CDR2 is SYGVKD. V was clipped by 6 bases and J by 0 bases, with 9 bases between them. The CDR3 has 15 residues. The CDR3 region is CAISSTVSGANVLTF. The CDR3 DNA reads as TGTGCCATCAGCTCTACAGTCTCTGGGGCCAACGTCCTGACTTTC.

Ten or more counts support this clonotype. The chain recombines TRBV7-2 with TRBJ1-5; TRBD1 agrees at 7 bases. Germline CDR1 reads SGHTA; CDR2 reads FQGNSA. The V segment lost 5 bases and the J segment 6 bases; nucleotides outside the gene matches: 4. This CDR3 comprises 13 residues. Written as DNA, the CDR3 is TGTGCCAGCAGCCGGACAGGAGCTCAGCCCCAGCATTTT. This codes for CASSRTGAQPQHF. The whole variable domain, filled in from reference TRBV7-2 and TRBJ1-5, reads GAGVSQSPSNKVTEKGKDVELRCDPISGHTALYWYRQSLGQGLEFLIYFQGNSAPDKSGLPSDRFSAERTGGSVSTLTIQRTQQEDSAVYLCASSRTGAQPQHFGDGTRLSIL.

The CDR3 protein is CASSLPWDRDTGYTF. The CDR3, as DNA: TGCGCCAGCAGCTTACCATGGGACAGGGATACTGGCTACACCTTC. V gene TRBV5-1 combines with J gene TRBJ1-2, with 9 bases identical to TRBD1. Germline values: CDR1 SGHRS, CDR2 YFSETQ. This CDR3 contains 15 residues. V lost 2 bases, J lost 7 bases, and 9 bases stayed unmatched.

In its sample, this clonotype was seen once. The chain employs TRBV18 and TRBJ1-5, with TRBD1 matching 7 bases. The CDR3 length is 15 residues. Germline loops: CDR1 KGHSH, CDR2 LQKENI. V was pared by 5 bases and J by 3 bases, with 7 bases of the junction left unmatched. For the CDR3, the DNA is TGTGCCAGCTCAGAAGGACAGGCGACCAATCAGCCCCAGCATTTT. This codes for CASSEGQATNQPQHF.

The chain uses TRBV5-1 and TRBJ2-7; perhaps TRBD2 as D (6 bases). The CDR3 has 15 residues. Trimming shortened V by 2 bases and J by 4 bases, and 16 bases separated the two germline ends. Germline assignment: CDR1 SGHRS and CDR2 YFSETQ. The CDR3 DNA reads TGCGCCAGCAGCTTAATTCCGGGACTCTCATACGAGCAGTACTTC. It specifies CASSLIPGLSYEQYF. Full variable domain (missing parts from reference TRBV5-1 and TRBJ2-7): KAGVTQTPRYLIKTRGQQVTLSCSPISGHRSVSWYQQTPGQGLQFLFEYFSETQRNKGNFPGRFSGRQFSNSRSEMNVSTLELGDSALYLCASSLIPGLSYEQYFGPGTRLTVT.

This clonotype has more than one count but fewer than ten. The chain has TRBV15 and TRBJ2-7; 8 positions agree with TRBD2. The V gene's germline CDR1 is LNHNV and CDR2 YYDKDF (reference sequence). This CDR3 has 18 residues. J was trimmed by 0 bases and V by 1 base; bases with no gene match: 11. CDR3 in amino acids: CATSRAPGGYGSSYEQYF. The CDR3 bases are TGTGCCACCAGCAGAGCCCCGGGGGGGTACGGAAGCTCCTACGAGCAGTACTTC.

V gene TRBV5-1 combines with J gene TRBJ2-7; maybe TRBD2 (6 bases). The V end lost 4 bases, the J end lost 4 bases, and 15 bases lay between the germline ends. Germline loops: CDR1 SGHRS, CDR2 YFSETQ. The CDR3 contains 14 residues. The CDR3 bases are TGCGCCAGCAGCAAGGCCGGGACTGATTACGAGCAGTACTTC. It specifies CASSKAGTDYEQYF.

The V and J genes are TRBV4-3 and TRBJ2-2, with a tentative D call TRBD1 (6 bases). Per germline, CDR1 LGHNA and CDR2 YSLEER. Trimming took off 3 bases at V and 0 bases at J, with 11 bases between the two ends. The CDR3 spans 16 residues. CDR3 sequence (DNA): TGCGCCAGCAGCCAGACAGGTTTGTCGAACACCGGGGAGCTGTTTTTT. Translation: CASSQTGLSNTGELFF.

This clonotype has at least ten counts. The DNA for the CDR3 is TGTGCCAGCAGCCCCGGGACTAGCGGGAGCCCCTACAATGAGCAGTTCTTC. Translation gives CASSPGTSGSPYNEQFF. V is TRBV7-8 and J is TRBJ2-1; TRBD2 aligns across 14 bases. V was pared by 5 bases and J by 2 bases, with 5 bases of the junction left unmatched. The V gene's germline CDR1 is SGHVS and CDR2 FQNEAQ. The CDR3 has 17 residues. The full variable domain, completed using reference TRBV7-8 and TRBJ2-1, is GAGVSQSPRYKVAKRGQDVALRCDPISGHVSLFWYQQALGQGPEFLTYFQNEAQLDKSGLPSDRFFAERPEGSVSTLKIQRTQQEDSAVYLCASSPGTSGSPYNEQFFGPGTRLTVL.

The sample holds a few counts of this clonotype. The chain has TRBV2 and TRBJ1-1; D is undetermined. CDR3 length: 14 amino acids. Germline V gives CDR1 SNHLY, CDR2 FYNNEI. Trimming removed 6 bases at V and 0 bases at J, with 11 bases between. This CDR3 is CASRVEPLNTEAFF. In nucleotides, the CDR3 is TGTGCCAGCAGGGTCGAACCGCTGAACACTGAAGCTTTCTTT.

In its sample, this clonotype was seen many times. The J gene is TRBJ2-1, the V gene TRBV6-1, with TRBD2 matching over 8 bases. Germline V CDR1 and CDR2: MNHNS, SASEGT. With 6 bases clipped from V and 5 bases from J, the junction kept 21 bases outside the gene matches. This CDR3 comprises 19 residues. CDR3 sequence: CASSRASGPTTRPHNEQFF. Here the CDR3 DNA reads TGTGCCAGCAGCCGGGCTAGCGGGCCCACAACCCGCCCCCACAATGAGCAGTTCTTC.

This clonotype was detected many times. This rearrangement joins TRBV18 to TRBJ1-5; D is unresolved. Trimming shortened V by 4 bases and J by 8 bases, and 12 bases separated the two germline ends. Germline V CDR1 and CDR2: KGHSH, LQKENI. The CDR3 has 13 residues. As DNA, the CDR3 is TGTGCCAGCTCACTAAACAGAGACAAGCCCCAGCATTTT. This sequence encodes CASSLNRDKPQHF.

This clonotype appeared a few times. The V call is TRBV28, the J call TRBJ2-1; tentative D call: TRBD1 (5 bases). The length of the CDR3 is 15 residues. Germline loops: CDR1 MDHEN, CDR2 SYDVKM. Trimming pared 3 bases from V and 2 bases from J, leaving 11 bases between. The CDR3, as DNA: TGTGCCAGCAGTTTTTCCAGGGATCCCTACAATGAGCAGTTCTTC. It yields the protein CASSFSRDPYNEQFF.

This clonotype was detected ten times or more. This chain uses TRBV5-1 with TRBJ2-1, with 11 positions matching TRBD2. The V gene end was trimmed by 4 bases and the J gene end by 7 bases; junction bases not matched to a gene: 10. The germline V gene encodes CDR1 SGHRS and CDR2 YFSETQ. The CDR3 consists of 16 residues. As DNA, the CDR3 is TGCGCCAGCAGCCGTAGCGGGGGGGACTCCCAGAATGAGCAGTTCTTC. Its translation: CASSRSGGDSQNEQFF. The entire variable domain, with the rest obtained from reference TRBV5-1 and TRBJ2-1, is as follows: KAGVTQTPRYLIKTRGQQVTLSCSPISGHRSVSWYQQTPGQGLQFLFEYFSETQRNKGNFPGRFSGRQFSNSRSEMNVSTLELGDSALYLCASSRSGGDSQNEQFFGPGTRLTVL.

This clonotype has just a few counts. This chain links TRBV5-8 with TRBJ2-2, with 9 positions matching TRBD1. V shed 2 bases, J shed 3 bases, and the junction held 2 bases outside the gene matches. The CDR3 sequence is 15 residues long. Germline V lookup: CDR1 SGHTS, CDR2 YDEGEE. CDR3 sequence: CASSFGTGYTGELFF. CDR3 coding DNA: TGTGCCAGCAGCTTCGGGACAGGGTACACCGGGGAGCTGTTTTTT.

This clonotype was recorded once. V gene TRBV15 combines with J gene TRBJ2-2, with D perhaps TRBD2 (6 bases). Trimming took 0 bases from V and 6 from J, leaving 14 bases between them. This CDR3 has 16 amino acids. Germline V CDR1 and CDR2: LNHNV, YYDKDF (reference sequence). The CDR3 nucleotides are TGTGCCACCAGCAGAGATCGGGCGGGATCTCCCGGGGAGCTGTTTTTT. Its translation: CATSRDRAGSPGELFF.

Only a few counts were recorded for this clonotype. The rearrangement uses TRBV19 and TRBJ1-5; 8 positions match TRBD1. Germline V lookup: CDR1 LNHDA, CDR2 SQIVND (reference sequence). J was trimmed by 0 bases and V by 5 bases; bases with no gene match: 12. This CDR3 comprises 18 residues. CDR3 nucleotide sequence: TGTGCCAGTAGTCCAGAACGAGAGACAGGGGTTAGCAATCAGCCCCAGCATTTT. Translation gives CASSPERETGVSNQPQHF. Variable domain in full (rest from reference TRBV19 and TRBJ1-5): DGGITQSPKYLFRKEGQNVTLSCEQNLNHDAMYWYRQDPGQGLRLIYYSQIVNDFQKGDIAEGYSVSREKKESFPLTVTSAQKNPTAFYLCASSPERETGVSNQPQHFGDGTRLSIL.

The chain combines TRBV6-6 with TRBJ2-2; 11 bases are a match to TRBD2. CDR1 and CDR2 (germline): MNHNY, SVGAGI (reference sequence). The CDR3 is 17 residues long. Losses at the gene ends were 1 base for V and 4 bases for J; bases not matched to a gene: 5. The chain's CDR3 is CASSYYGTSGSTGELFF. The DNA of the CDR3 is TGTGCCAGCAGTTACTACGGGACTAGCGGCAGCACCGGGGAGCTGTTTTTT.

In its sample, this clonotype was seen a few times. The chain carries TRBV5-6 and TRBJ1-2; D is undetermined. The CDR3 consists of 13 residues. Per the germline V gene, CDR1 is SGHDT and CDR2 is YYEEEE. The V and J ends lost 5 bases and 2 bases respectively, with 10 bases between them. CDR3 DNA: TGTGCCAGCAGGCGGGAGAGAAACTATGGCTACACCTTC. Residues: CASRRERNYGYTF. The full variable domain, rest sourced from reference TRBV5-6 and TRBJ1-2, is DAGVTQSPTHLIKTRGQQVTLRCSPKSGHDTVSWYQQALGQGPQFIFQYYEEEERQRGNFPDRFSGHQFPNYSSELNVNALLLGDSALYLCASRRERNYGYTFGSGTRLTVV.

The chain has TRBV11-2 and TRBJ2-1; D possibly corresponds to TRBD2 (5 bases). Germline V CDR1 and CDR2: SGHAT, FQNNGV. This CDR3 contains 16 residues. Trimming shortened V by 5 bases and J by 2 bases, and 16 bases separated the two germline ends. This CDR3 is CASSTDLLSPYNEQFF. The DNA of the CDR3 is TGTGCCAGCAGCACGGACTTACTAAGTCCCTACAATGAGCAGTTCTTC.

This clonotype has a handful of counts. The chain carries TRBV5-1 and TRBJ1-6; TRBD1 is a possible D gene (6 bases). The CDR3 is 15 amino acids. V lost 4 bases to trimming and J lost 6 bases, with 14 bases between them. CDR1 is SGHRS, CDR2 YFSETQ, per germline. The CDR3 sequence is CASSITGKSNSPLHF. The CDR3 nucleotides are TGCGCCAGCAGCATCACAGGGAAAAGTAATTCACCCCTCCACTTT.

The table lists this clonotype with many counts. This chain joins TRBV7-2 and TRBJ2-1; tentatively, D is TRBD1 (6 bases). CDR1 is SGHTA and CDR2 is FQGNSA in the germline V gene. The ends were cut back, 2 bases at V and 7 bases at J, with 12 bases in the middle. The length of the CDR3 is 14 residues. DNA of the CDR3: TGTGCCAGCAGCTTATCACAGGGTAAAAATGAGCAGTTCTTC. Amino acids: CASSLSQGKNEQFF. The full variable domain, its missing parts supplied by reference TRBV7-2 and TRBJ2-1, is GAGVSQSPSNKVTEKGKDVELRCDPISGHTALYWYRQSLGQGLEFLIYFQGNSAPDKSGLPSDRFSAERTGGSVSTLTIQRTQQEDSAVYLCASSLSQGKNEQFFGPGTRLTVL.

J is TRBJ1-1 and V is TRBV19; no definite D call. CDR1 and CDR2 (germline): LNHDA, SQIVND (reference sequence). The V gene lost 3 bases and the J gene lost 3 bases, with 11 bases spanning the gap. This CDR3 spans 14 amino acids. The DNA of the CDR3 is TGTGCCAGTAGTATCATCCACCAGGACACTGAAGCTTTCTTT. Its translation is CASSIIHQDTEAFF.

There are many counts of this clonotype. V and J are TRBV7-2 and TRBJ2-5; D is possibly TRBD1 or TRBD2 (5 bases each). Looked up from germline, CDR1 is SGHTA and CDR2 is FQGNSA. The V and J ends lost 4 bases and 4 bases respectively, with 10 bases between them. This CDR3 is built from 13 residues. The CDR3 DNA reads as TGTGCCAGCAGCTCTATTGGGGGAGAGACCCAGTACTTC. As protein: CASSSIGGETQYF.

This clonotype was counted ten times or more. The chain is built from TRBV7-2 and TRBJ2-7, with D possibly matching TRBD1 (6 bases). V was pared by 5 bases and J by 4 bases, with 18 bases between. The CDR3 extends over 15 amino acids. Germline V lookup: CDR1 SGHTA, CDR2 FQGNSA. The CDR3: CASSALDSLGYEQYF. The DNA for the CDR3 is TGTGCCAGCAGCGCACTGGACAGTTTGGGGTACGAGCAGTACTTC.

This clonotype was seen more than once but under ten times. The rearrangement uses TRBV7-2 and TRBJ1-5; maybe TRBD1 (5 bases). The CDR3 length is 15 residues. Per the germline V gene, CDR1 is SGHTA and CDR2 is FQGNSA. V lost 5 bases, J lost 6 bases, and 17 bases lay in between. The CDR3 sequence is CASSPRWGEVQPQHF. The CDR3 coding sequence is TGTGCCAGCAGCCCTCGGTGGGGGGAGGTTCAGCCCCAGCATTTT.